This T cell receptor beta chain derives from a study of technical replicates of blood from a handful of donors. Generated by immunoSEQ multiplex PCR, the TCRdb table keeps only in-frame clones and is missing some. The sample holds 70,000 to 90,000 clones; approximately 94% are singletons and the top ten take more than 0.2%. The CDR3 sequence is 13 residues long. Trimming pared 8 bases from V and 5 bases from J, leaving 13 bases between. Germline values: CDR1 SNHLY, CDR2 FYNNEI. This receptor was identified in a human donor in good health. V and J are TRBV2 and TRBJ2-1; D call uncertain. The source material was T cells isolated from PBMCs. The CDR3 here is CASRRSQNNEQFF. Written as DNA, the CDR3 is TGTGCCAGCCGGCGGTCCCAAAACAATGAGCAGTTCTTC.